This T cell receptor (beta chain) comes out of a study of blood T cell repertoires in COVID-19. Germline values: CDR1 SQVTM, CDR2 ANQGSEA. With 1 base clipped from V and 2 bases from J, the junction kept 6 bases outside the gene matches. The CDR3 runs to 15 residues. Repertoires were generated with immunoSEQ multiplex PCR, while TCRdb's copy carries only in-frame clones and drops some. The table lists 150,000 to 200,000 clones, under 80% of them singletons. This sequence was found in a man between 65 and 85 years old with acute or convalescent COVID-19. Specimen: peripheral blood. The chain couples TRBV29-1 to TRBJ2-3, with TRBD2 identical over 7 bases. The CDR3 DNA sequence: TGCAGCGTTGAAGTTTGGGACTACAACACAGATACGCAGTATTTT. It specifies CSVEVWDYNTDTQYF.